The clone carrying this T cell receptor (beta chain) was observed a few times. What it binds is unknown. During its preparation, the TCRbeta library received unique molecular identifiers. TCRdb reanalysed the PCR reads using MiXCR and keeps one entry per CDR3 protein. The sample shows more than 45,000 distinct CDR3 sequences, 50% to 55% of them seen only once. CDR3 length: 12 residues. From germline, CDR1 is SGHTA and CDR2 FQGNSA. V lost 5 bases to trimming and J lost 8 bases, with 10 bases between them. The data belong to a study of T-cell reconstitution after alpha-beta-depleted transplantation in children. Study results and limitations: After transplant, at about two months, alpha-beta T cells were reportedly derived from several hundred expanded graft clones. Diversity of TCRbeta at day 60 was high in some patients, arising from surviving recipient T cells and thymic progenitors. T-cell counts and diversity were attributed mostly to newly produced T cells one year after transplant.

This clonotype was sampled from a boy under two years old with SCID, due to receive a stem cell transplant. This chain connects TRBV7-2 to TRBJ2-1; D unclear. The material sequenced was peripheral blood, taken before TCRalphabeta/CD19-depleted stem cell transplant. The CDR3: CASSPQRHEQFF. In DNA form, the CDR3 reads TGTGCCAGCAGCCCCCAGAGGCATGAGCAGTTCTTC.